This T cell receptor beta chain was profiled in a study of tumor-infiltrating lymphocytes in primary liver carcinoma. Regarding the study as a whole: Since sampling was bulk and unsorted, CD4+ and CD8+ repertoires were not compared. Overlap in tumor-adjacent and tumor-blood pairs fell below that of tumor region pairs.

TCR beta cDNA was made from 400 to 500 ng total RNA with a constant-region primer. Slightly modified ARM-PCR with three nested multiplex PCR rounds yielded TCR beta libraries. The first two PCR rounds used TRBV1-TRBV30 primers with a Cbeta primer, nine to ten cycles each. In TCRdb, the multiplex PCR reads were re-called with MiXCR into one record per CDR3 protein. The sample yields 300,000 to 350,000 distinct CDR3 sequences, almost 65% seen once. The germline V gene encodes CDR1 LGHNA and CDR2 YSLEER. The CDR3 totals 12 residues. With regard to this clonotype: Its antigen remains unidentified. The junction and the germline gene differ at one end; a read error may be behind it.

The blood RNA (from unsorted whole blood) was obtained, and germline DNA was also extracted. Sequenced sample: peripheral blood. The V and J genes are TRBV4-3 and TRBJ2-1, with D possibly being TRBD2 (5 bases). This sequence was found in a man in his forties or fifties with primary liver carcinoma and hepatitis B virus infection. The CDR3 region is CASNRAGNEQFF. Here the CDR3 DNA reads TGCGCCAGCAACCGCGCGGGCAATGAGCAGTTTTTC.